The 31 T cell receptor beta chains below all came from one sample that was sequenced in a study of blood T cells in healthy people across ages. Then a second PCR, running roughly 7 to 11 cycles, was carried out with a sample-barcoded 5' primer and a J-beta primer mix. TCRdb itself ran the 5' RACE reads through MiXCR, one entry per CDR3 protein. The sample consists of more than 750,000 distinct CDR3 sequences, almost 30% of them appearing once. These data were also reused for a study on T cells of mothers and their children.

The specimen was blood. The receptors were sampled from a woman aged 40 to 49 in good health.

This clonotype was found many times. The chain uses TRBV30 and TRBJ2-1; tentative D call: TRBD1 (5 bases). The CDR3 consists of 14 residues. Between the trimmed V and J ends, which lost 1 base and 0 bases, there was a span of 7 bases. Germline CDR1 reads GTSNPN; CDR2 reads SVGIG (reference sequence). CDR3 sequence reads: CAWSGGSSYNEQFF. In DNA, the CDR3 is TGTGCCTGGAGTGGGGGCAGCTCCTACAATGAGCAGTTCTTC. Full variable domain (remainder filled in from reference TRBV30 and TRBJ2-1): SQTIHQWPATLVQPVGSPLSLECTVEGTSNPNLYWYRQAAGRGLQLLFYSVGIGQISSEVPQNLSASRPQDRQFILSSKKLLLSDSGFYLCAWSGGSSYNEQFFGPGTRLTVL.

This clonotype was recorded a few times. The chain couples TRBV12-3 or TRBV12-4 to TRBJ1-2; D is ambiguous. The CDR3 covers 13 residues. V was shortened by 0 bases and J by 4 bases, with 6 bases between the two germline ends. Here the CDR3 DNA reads TGTGCCAGCAGTTTAGCAGTAAGCTATGGCTACACCTTC. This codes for CASSLAVSYGYTF.

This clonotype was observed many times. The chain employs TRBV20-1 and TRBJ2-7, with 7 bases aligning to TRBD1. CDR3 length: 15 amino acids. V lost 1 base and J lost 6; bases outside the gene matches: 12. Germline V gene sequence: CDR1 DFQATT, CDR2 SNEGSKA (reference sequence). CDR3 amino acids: CSARARDRRIPEQYF. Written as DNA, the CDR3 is TGCAGTGCTAGAGCCCGGGACAGACGAATTCCCGAGCAGTACTTC.

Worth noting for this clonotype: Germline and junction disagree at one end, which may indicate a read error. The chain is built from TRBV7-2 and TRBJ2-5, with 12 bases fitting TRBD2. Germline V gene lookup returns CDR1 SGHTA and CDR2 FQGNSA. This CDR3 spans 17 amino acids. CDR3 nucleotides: TGTGTCAGCAGCTTAGGGGCTAGCGGGGGGGCCTATGAGACCCAGTACTTC. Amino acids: CVSSLGASGGAYETQYF.

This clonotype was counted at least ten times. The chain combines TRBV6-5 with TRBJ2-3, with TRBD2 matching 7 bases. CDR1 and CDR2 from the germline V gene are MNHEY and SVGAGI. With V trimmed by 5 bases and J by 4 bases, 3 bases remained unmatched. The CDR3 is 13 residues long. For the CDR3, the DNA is TGTGCCAGCAGTCGACTAGCCGCAGATACGCAGTATTTT. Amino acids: CASSRLAADTQYF.

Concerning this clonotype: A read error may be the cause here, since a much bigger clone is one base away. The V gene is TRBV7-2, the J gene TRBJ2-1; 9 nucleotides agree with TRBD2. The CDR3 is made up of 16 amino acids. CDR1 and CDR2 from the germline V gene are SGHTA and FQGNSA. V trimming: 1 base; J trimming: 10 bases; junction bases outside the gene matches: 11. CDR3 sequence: CASSLVPGSGGYEQFF. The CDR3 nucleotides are TGTGCCAGCAGCTTAGTTCCAGGTAGCGGGGGTTACGAGCAGTTCTTC.

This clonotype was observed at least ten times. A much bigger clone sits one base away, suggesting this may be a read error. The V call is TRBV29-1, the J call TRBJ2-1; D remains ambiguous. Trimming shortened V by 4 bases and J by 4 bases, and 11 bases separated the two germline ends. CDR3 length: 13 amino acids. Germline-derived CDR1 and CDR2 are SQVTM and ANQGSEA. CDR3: CSVGVILYNEQFF. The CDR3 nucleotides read TGCAGCGTTGGAGTCATCTTGTACAATGAGCAGTTCTTC.

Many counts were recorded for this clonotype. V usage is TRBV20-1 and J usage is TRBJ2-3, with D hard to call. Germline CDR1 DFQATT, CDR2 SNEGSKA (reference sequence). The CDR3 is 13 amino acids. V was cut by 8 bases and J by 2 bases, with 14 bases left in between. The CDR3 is CSTQRGFTDTQYF. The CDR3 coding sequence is TGCAGTACTCAGCGCGGATTCACAGATACGCAGTATTTT.

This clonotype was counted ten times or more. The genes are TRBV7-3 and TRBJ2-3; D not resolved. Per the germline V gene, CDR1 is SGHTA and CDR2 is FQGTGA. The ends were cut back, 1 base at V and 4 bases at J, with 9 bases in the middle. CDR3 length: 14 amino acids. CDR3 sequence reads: CASSLNDVADTQYF. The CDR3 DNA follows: TGTGCCAGCAGCTTAAATGATGTGGCAGATACGCAGTATTTT. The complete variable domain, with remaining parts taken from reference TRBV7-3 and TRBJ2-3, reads GAGVSQTPSNKVTEKGKYVELRCDPISGHTALYWYRQSLGQGPEFLIYFQGTGAADDSGLPNDRFFAVRPEGSVSTLKIQRTERGDSAVYLCASSLNDVADTQYFGPGTRLTVL.

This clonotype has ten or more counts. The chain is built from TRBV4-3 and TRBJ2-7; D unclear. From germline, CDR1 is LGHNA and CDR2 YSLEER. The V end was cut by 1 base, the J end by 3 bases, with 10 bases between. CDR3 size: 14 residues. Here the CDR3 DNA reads TGCGCCAGCAGCCAAGCCTCCTTTAGCTACGAGCAGTACTTC. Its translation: CASSQASFSYEQYF.

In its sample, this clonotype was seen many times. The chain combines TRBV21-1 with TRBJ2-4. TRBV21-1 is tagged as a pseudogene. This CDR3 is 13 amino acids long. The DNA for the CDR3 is TGTGCCAGCAGCAAGATAGCCAAAAACATTCAGTACTTC. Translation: CASSKIAKNIQYF.

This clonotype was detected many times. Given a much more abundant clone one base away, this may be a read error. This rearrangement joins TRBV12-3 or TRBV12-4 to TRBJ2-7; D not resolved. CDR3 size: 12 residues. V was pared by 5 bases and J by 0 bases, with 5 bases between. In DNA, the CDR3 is TGTGCCAGCAGTATGAGCTCCTACGAGCAGTACTTC. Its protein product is CASSMSSYEQYF.

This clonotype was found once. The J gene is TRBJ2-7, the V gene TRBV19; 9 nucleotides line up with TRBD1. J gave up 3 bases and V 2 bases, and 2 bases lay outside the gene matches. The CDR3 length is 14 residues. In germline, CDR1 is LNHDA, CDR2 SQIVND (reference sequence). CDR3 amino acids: CASSITGGGYEQYF. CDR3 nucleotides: TGTGCCAGTAGTATAACAGGGGGCGGCTACGAGCAGTACTTC.

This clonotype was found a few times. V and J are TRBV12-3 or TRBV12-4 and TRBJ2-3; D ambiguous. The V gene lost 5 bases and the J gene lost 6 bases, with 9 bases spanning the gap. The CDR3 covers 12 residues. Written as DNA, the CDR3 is TGTGCCAGCAGTCGACTCGGGGATACGCAGTATTTT. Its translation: CASSRLGDTQYF.

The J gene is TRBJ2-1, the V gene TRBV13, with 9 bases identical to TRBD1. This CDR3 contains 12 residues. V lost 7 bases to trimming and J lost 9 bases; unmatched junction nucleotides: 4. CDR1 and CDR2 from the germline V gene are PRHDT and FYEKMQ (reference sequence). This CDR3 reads CASTPTGGEQFF. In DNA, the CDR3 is TGTGCCAGCACCCCGACAGGGGGTGAGCAGTTCTTC.

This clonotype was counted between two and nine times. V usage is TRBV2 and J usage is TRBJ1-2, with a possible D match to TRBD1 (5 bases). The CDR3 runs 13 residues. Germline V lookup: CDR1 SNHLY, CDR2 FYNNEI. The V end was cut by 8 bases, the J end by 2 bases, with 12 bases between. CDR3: CASFEEGNYGYTF. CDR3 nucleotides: TGTGCCAGCTTCGAGGAGGGGAACTATGGCTACACCTTC.

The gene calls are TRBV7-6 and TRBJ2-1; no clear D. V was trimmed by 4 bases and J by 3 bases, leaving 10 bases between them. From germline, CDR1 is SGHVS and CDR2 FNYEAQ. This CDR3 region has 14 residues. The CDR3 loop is CASSSAANYNEQFF. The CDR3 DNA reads TGTGCCAGCAGCTCAGCAGCCAACTACAATGAGCAGTTCTTC.

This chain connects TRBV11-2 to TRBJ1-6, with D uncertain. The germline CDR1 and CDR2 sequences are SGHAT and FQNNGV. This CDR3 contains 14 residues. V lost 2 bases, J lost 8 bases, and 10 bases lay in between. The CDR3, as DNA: TGTGCCAGCAGCTTACGACATGGCTATTCACCCCTCCACTTT. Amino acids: CASSLRHGYSPLHF.

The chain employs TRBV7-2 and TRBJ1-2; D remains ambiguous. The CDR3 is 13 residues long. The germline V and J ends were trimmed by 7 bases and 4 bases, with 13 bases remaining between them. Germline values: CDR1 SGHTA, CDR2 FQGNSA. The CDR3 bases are TGTGCCAGCAACCAACCTCCACTCTATGGCTACACCTTC. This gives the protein CASNQPPLYGYTF.

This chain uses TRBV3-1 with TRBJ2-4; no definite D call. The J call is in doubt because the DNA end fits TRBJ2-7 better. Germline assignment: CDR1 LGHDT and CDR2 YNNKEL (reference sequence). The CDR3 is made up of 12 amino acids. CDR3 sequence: CASSRSLCEQYF. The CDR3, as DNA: TGTGCCAGCAGCCGCTCCCTCTGCGAGCAGTACTTC.

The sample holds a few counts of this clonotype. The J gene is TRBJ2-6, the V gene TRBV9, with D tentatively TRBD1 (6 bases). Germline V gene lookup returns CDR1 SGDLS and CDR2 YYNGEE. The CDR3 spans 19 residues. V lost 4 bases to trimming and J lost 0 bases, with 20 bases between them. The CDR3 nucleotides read TGTGCCAGCAGCCTCAGGCGGACAGACGGCCTCTCTGGGGCCAACGTCCTGACTTTC. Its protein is CASSLRRTDGLSGANVLTF. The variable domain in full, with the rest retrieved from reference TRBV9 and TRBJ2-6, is DSGVTQTPKHLITATGQRVTLRCSPRSGDLSVYWYQQSLDQGLQFLIQYYNGEERAKGNILERFSAQQFPDLHSELNLSSLELGDSALYFCASSLRRTDGLSGANVLTFGAGSRLTVL.

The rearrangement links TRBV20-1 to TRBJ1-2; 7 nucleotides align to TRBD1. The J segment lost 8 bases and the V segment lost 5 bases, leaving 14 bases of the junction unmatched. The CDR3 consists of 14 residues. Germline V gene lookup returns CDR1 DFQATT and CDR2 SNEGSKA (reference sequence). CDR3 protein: CSACEVDRTVGYTF. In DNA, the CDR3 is TGCAGTGCTTGCGAGGTGGACAGGACGGTCGGCTACACCTTC.

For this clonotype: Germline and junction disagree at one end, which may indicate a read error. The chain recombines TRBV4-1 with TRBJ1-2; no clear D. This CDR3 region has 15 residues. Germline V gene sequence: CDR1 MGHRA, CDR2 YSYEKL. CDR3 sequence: CASSQDWPGNYGCTF. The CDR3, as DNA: TGCGCCAGCAGCCAAGATTGGCCAGGAAACTATGGCTGCACCTTC.

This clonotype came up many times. The CDR3 here is CASSHGTSNYGYTF. CDR3 nucleotides: TGTGCCAGCAGCCACGGGACGAGCAACTATGGCTACACCTTC. The V call is TRBV4-2, the J call TRBJ1-2; D perhaps matches TRBD1 (5 bases). Germline assignment: CDR1 LGHNA and CDR2 YNFKEQ. V dropped 3 bases and J dropped 2 bases, with 10 bases sitting between them. This CDR3 has 14 amino acids.

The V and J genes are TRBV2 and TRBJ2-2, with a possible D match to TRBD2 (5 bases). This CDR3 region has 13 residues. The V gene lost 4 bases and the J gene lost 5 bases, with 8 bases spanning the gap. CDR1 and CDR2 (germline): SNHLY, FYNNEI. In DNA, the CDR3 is TGTGCCAGCAGTGTGTCGGGAACCGGGGAGCTGTTTTTT. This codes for CASSVSGTGELFF.

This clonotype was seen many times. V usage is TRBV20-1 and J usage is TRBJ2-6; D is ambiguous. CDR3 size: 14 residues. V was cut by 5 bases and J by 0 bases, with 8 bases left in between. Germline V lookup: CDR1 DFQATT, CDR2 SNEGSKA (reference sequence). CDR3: CSALSLSGANVLTF. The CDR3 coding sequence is TGCAGTGCTTTATCTCTCTCTGGGGCCAACGTCCTGACTTTC.

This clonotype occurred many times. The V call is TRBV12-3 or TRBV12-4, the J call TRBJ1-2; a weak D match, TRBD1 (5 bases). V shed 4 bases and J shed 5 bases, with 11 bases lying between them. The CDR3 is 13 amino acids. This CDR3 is CASSSLTAYGYTF. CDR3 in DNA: TGTGCCAGCAGTTCACTGACAGCTTATGGCTACACCTTC.

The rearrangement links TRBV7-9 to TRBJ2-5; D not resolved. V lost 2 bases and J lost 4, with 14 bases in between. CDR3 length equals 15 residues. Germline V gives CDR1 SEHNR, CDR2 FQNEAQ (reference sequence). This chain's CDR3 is CASSLYLPDGETQYF. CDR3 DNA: TGTGCCAGCAGCTTATACTTGCCTGATGGAGAGACCCAGTACTTC.

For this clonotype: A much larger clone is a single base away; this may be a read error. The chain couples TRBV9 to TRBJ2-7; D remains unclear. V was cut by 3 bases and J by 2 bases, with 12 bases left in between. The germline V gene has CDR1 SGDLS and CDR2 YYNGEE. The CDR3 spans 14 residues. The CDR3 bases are TGTGCCAGCAGCGGAGGCAGGCCACCCTACGAGCAGTACTTC. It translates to CASSGGRPPYEQYF.

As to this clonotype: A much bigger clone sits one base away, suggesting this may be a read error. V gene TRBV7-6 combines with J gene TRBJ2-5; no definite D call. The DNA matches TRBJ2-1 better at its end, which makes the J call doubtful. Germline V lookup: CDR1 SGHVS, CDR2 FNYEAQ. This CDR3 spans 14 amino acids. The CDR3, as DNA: TGTGCCAGCAGCTTAGTACCTCGCCAAGAGACCCAGTTCTTC. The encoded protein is CASSLVPRQETQFF.

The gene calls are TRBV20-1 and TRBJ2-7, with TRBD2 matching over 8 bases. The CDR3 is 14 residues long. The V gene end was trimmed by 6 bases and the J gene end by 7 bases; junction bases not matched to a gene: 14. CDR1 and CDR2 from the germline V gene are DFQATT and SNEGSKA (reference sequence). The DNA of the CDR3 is TGCAGTGCCCTAGACAGCGGGAGAAACAATGAGCAGTACTTC. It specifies CSALDSGRNNEQYF.